The next 15 T cell receptor beta chains were all read from a single sample in a study of control samples from healthy donors and cancer patients. Produced via immunoSEQ multiplex PCR; TCRdb's table is partial and in-frame only. The table shows some 89,000 clones, with more than 75% occurring only once. Sequencing was carried out using blood. All receptors derive from a man aged 30 to 39 in good health.

Comments on this clone: One end of the junction does not line up with germline, which may come from a read error. The chain is built from TRBV9 and TRBJ2-3; D ambiguous. The CDR3 extends over 12 amino acids. Per germline, CDR1 SGDLS and CDR2 YYNGEE. CDR3 nucleotides: TGTGCCGGCAGCCCGATCACAGATACGCAGTATTTT. It specifies CAGSPITDTQYF.

The chain uses TRBV5-5 and TRBJ2-5, with 7 bases lining up with TRBD2. Looked up from germline, CDR1 is SGHKS and CDR2 is YYEKEE (reference sequence). V gave up 4 bases and J gave up 1 base; unmatched junction bases: 7. There are 15 residues in the CDR3. CDR3: CASSQTSSGQETQYF. In nucleotides, the CDR3 is TGTGCCAGCAGCCAGACCTCTAGCGGCCAAGAGACCCAGTACTTC.

The table lists this clone with many counts. The CDR3 loop is CASSIGTSGYNEQFF. DNA of the CDR3: TGTGCCAGTAGTATTGGGACTAGCGGGTACAATGAGCAGTTCTTC. V gene TRBV19 combines with J gene TRBJ2-1, with TRBD2 matching 12 bases. Trimming cost V 3 bases and J 4 bases; bases outside gene matches: 1. The CDR3 totals 15 residues. Germline V gene sequence: CDR1 LNHDA, CDR2 SQIVND (reference sequence).

The chain uses TRBV12-5 and TRBJ1-5, with 8 bases matching TRBD1. Trimming cost V 6 bases and J 5 bases; bases outside gene matches: 6. Germline loops: CDR1 LGHNT, CDR2 FRNRAP. CDR3 length equals 14 residues. The CDR3 protein is CASGRDRGHQPQHF. CDR3 coding DNA: TGTGCTAGTGGCCGTGACAGGGGTCATCAGCCCCAGCATTTT.

This chain joins TRBV4-1 and TRBJ2-5, with 8 bases fitting TRBD1. V gave up 4 bases and J gave up 5 bases; unmatched junction bases: 6. The CDR3 sequence is 14 residues long. CDR1 and CDR2 (germline): MGHRA, YSYEKL. CDR3 sequence: CASSLQDRVETQYF. The CDR3 DNA reads TGCGCCAGCAGCCTACAGGACAGGGTCGAGACCCAGTACTTC.

This chain links TRBV27 with TRBJ1-2; D ambiguous. This CDR3 contains 14 residues. Trimming removed 3 bases from V and 1 base from J, with 9 bases in between. Germline V CDR1 and CDR2: MNHEY, SMNVEV (reference sequence). In DNA form, the CDR3 reads TGTGCCAGCAGTTTCGGAGGGAATAACTATGGCTACACCTTC. It is translated as CASSFGGNNYGYTF.

Written as DNA, the CDR3 is TGCGCCAGCAGCTTGGAGGGGGCGGAGGGCACTGAAGCTTTCTTT. It specifies CASSLEGAEGTEAFF. This rearrangement joins TRBV5-1 to TRBJ1-1; 7 positions match TRBD1. The CDR3 length is 15 residues. CDR1 and CDR2 (germline): SGHRS, YFSETQ. Trimming removed 0 bases from V and 4 bases from J; junction bases left unmatched: 6.

This clone came up once. The chain links TRBV21-1 to TRBJ2-7. TRBV21-1 is shown as a pseudogene. The CDR3 length is 18 residues. The CDR3 bases are TGTGCCAGCAGCAAACGGATTGGCAAAGGGGCTAAGGGACACGAGCAGTACGTC. Translation: CASSKRIGKGAKGHEQYV.

The chain combines TRBV28 with TRBJ1-2, with D tentatively TRBD1 (6 bases). CDR1 is MDHEN and CDR2 is SYDVKM in the germline V gene. The V gene lost 5 bases and the J gene lost 0 bases, with 16 bases spanning the gap. The CDR3 spans 16 residues. The CDR3 DNA reads as TGTGCCAGCAGTCCACTTCAGGGGCAAGCTAACTATGGCTACACCTTC. Encoded protein: CASSPLQGQANYGYTF.

Only one count was recorded for this clone. The J gene is TRBJ2-7, the V gene TRBV6-1; TRBD1 is a possible D gene (6 bases). This CDR3 spans 13 amino acids. V was trimmed by 1 base and J by 6 bases, leaving 10 bases between them. The germline CDR1 and CDR2 sequences are MNHNS and SASEGT. The CDR3 region has the DNA TGTGCCAGCAGTGAAGTCAGGGGCGGCGAGCAGTACGTC. This sequence encodes CASSEVRGGEQYV.

The chain is built from TRBV11-2 and TRBJ1-2; 9 positions agree with TRBD1. Germline trimming cut 0 bases from V and 4 bases from J; bases unmatched to any gene: 6. The CDR3 extends over 16 amino acids. Germline V CDR1 and CDR2: SGHAT, FQNNGV. The CDR3 loop reads CASSLEPGTGPYGYTF. The CDR3, as DNA: TGTGCCAGCAGCTTAGAACCCGGGACAGGGCCCTATGGCTACACCTTC.

V gene TRBV4-2 combines with J gene TRBJ2-7; no clear D. There are 14 residues in the CDR3. V was trimmed by 4 bases and J by 2 bases, leaving 12 bases between them. Looked up from germline, CDR1 is LGHNA and CDR2 is YNFKEQ. The CDR3 DNA is TGTGCCAGCAGCCCATTTCCAACCGCCTACGAGCAGTACTTC. Its translation is CASSPFPTAYEQYF.

In DNA form, the CDR3 reads TGTGCCAGCAGCGTAGCGCTGCAGAGCCGAGAGACCCAGTACTTC. Its protein is CASSVALQSRETQYF. The J gene is TRBJ2-5, the V gene TRBV9; no firm D call. Germline CDR1 SGDLS, CDR2 YYNGEE. With 0 bases removed from V and 4 bases from J, the gap between germline ends came to 13 bases. The CDR3 length is 15 residues.

This clone was counted once. The gene calls are TRBV6-5 and TRBJ2-7; D perhaps matches TRBD1 (6 bases). This CDR3 has 13 amino acids. Germline loops: CDR1 MNHEY, CDR2 SVGAGI. V lost 6 bases and J lost 4, with 13 bases in between. The CDR3 DNA is TGTGCCAGCAGCGTACAGGGTAGGTACGAGCAGTACGTC. It encodes CASSVQGRYEQYV.

V and J are TRBV7-9 and TRBJ2-3, with 8 bases lining up with TRBD1. The CDR3 consists of 17 residues. Germline CDR1 reads SEHNR; CDR2 reads FQNEAQ (reference sequence). V dropped 6 bases and J dropped 6; count of bases not matched to a gene: 17. CDR3 sequence (DNA): TGTGCCAGCAGTCCGCCCTCACCCGGACAGGGATTGGATACGCAGTATTTT. As protein: CASSPPSPGQGLDTQYF. The full variable domain, in which reference TRBV7-9 and TRBJ2-3 provide the parts outside the CDR3, is DTGVSQNPRHKITKRGQNVTFRCDPISEHNRLYWYRQTLGQGPEFLTYFQNEAQLEKSRLLSDRFSAERPKGSFSTLEIQRTEQGDSAMYLCASSPPSPGQGLDTQYFGPGTRLTVL.